One sample yielded the 31 T cell receptor beta chains listed below, sequenced in a study of Tregs in tolerant kidney transplant recipients. The data were produced by immunoSEQ multiplex PCR, yet TCRdb's version contains in-frame clones alone and is incomplete. The table includes around 43,000 clones, less than 95% detected once. What was sequenced was Tregs from blood. The receptors shown here come from a human donor in good health.

This chain joins TRBV5-4 and TRBJ2-1; tentative D call: TRBD2 (5 bases). This CDR3 spans 14 amino acids. Germline lookup yields CDR1 SGHNT and CDR2 YYREEE (reference sequence). The V end lost 4 bases, the J end lost 8 bases, and 16 bases lay between the germline ends. The CDR3 reads CASSAPTQRDEQFF. The CDR3 DNA sequence: TGTGCCAGCAGCGCACCGACTCAGAGGGATGAGCAGTTCTTC.

A single count supports this clone. V usage is TRBV9 and J usage is TRBJ1-2; unclear D gene. The germline CDR1 and CDR2 sequences are SGDLS and YYNGEE. Trimming removed 0 bases from V and 3 bases from J, with 9 bases in between. The CDR3 has 14 residues. The CDR3 protein is CASSVAPVDYGYTF. In DNA form, the CDR3 reads TGTGCCAGCAGCGTAGCTCCGGTGGACTATGGCTACACCTTC.

The CDR3 reads CASREGQGGHEAFF. The CDR3 nucleotides read TGTGCCAGCAGAGAGGGACAGGGGGGCCATGAAGCTTTCTTT. The V call is TRBV11-2, the J call TRBJ1-1, with 11 bases fitting TRBD1. The CDR3 sequence is 14 residues long. The V gene's germline CDR1 is SGHAT and CDR2 FQNNGV. The V segment lost 6 bases and the J segment 7 bases; nucleotides outside the gene matches: 7.

This clone was recorded once. The chain links TRBV5-1 to TRBJ1-2, with 10 nucleotides matching TRBD1. V lost 0 bases, J lost 6 bases, and 5 bases stayed unmatched. CDR3 length: 15 amino acids. The germline V gene encodes CDR1 SGHRS and CDR2 YFSETQ. CDR3 amino acids: CASSLAGQGLNGYTF. CDR3 nucleotides: TGCGCCAGCAGCTTGGCGGGACAGGGGTTGAATGGCTACACCTTC.

This chain uses TRBV28 with TRBJ1-5; no definite D call. Germline-derived CDR1 and CDR2 are MDHEN and SYDVKM. The V and J ends lost 8 bases and 5 bases respectively, with 10 bases between them. CDR3 length: 12 residues. CDR3 DNA sequence: TGTGCCAGCCAGTTAGAGGATCAGCCCCAGCATTTT. Protein: CASQLEDQPQHF.

The chain joins TRBV25-1 to TRBJ1-3; 8 bases match TRBD1. V lost 4 bases to trimming and J lost 7 bases; unmatched junction nucleotides: 9. The CDR3 contains 15 residues. Per the germline V gene, CDR1 is MGHDK and CDR2 is SYGVNS. This chain's CDR3 is CASSGPTGDQNTIYF. Here the CDR3 DNA reads TGTGCCAGCAGTGGCCCGACAGGGGACCAGAACACCATATATTTT.

The chain links TRBV19 to TRBJ2-1; 14 bases line up with TRBD2. Germline V gene sequence: CDR1 LNHDA, CDR2 SQIVND (reference sequence). This CDR3 has 13 amino acids. The J segment lost 15 bases and the V segment lost 8 bases, leaving 9 bases of the junction unmatched. The CDR3 spells CASQNRLAGGLFF. Written as DNA, the CDR3 is TGTGCCAGTCAGAATCGACTAGCGGGAGGGTTGTTCTTC.

The chain is built from TRBV30 and TRBJ2-5, with D perhaps matching TRBD2 (6 bases). Germline-derived CDR1 and CDR2 are GTSNPN and SVGIG (reference sequence). The V end was cut by 5 bases, the J end by 5 bases, with 21 bases between. The CDR3 sequence is 15 residues long. CDR3 sequence: CAWGKGLAPKETQYF. The CDR3 bases are TGTGCCTGGGGCAAAGGGCTAGCGCCGAAGGAGACCCAGTACTTC.

V is TRBV6-4 and J is TRBJ1-6; 7 nucleotides align to TRBD1. This CDR3 region has 14 residues. The germline V gene has CDR1 MRHNA and CDR2 SNTAGT. Trimming cost V 6 bases and J 7 bases; bases outside gene matches: 6. DNA for the CDR3: TGTGCCAGCAGCGTGCAGGGGGGCAATTCACCCCTCCACTTT. It is translated as CASSVQGGNSPLHF.

The chain combines TRBV6-1 with TRBJ1-5; D unclear. Germline-derived CDR1 and CDR2 are MNHNS and SASEGT. Trimming took off 8 bases at V and 0 bases at J, with 11 bases between the two ends. This CDR3 region has 14 residues. The CDR3, as DNA: TGTGCCAGCTCGTATGGCGGTAGCAATCAGCCCCAGCATTTT. Its protein is CASSYGGSNQPQHF.

This clone was recorded a few times. The chain joins TRBV27 to TRBJ1-5; TRBD1 might be the D (6 bases). The CDR3 length is 15 residues. The V end lost 6 bases, the J end lost 4 bases, and 16 bases lay between the germline ends. Germline lookup yields CDR1 MNHEY and CDR2 SMNVEV (reference sequence). In DNA form, the CDR3 reads TGTGCCAGCAGGTACAGGGCGGGGGCGAATCAGCCCCAGCATTTT. Its protein is CASRYRAGANQPQHF.

The gene calls are TRBV21-1 and TRBJ1-2. TRBV21-1 is an annotated pseudogene. The CDR3 is 14 residues long. This chain's CDR3 is CASSKVGGKGGYTF. The CDR3 DNA reads as TGTGCCAGCAGCAAAGTGGGAGGGAAAGGGGGCTACACCTTC.

This clone was seen more than once but under ten times. The chain uses TRBV4-1 and TRBJ2-7; no clear D gene. Germline loops: CDR1 MGHRA, CDR2 YSYEKL. V was cut by 1 base and J by 0 bases, with 13 bases left in between. The CDR3 is 16 amino acids. CDR3 DNA: TGCGCCAGCAGCCAAGGGGTGAACATCCCCTCCTACGAGCAGTACTTC. Translation: CASSQGVNIPSYEQYF.

This chain uses TRBV29-1 with TRBJ2-1; TRBD2 matches 9 bases. Trimming cost V 3 bases and J 4 bases; bases outside gene matches: 4. Per germline, CDR1 SQVTM and CDR2 ANQGSEA. This CDR3 has 14 residues. The CDR3 protein is CSVDWLAGYNEQFF. The CDR3 region has the DNA TGCAGCGTTGATTGGCTAGCGGGATACAATGAGCAGTTCTTC.

V usage is TRBV5-4 and J usage is TRBJ2-7, with no clear D. Germline CDR1 and CDR2: SGHNT and YYREEE (reference sequence). Trimming pared 5 bases from V and 2 bases from J, leaving 11 bases between. This CDR3 region has 13 residues. The CDR3 sequence: CASSKAGPYEQYF. DNA of the CDR3: TGTGCCAGCAGTAAGGCAGGCCCCTACGAGCAGTACTTC.

This chain links TRBV11-2 with TRBJ1-2; D is undetermined. V lost 6 bases and J 3 bases, leaving 14 bases between the germline ends. Germline CDR1 reads SGHAT; CDR2 reads FQNNGV. The CDR3 consists of 14 residues. Here the CDR3 reads CASRLRDPHYGYTF. Here the CDR3 DNA reads TGTGCCAGCAGACTCCGAGACCCTCACTATGGCTACACCTTC.

This chain links TRBV5-1 with TRBJ2-7, with D perhaps matching TRBD1 (7 bases). Germline lookup yields CDR1 SGHRS and CDR2 YFSETQ. This CDR3 is built from 15 residues. V lost 3 bases to trimming and J lost 3 bases, with 16 bases between them. The CDR3 reads CASSWGARDSYEQYF. In nucleotides, the CDR3 is TGCGCCAGCAGCTGGGGGGCCCGGGACAGCTACGAGCAGTACTTC.

This chain joins TRBV10-1 and TRBJ2-1; tentatively, D is TRBD2 (6 bases). Germline V gene data show CDR1 as WNHNN and CDR2 as SYGVQD (reference sequence). CDR3 size: 15 residues. The germline V and J ends were trimmed by 6 bases and 5 bases, with 17 bases remaining between them. The CDR3 reads CASREGPLSDNEQFF. The CDR3 nucleotides read TGCGCCAGCAGGGAGGGACCCCTTTCGGACAATGAGCAGTTCTTC.

J is TRBJ2-1 and V is TRBV18; the D is unclear. The germline V gene encodes CDR1 KGHSH and CDR2 LQKENI. The CDR3 contains 13 residues. The ends were cut back, 3 bases at V and 10 bases at J, with 13 bases in the middle. CDR3 loop: CASSPLLEFEQFF. DNA for the CDR3: TGTGCCAGCTCACCTCTTTTGGAATTCGAGCAGTTCTTC.

V and J are TRBV5-1 and TRBJ2-5, with 13 bases aligning to TRBD2. The junction had 11 bases not matched to a gene; V was cut back by 4 bases and J by 5 bases. Per the germline V gene, CDR1 is SGHRS and CDR2 is YFSETQ. This CDR3 is built from 17 residues. CDR3 sequence: CASSRGTSGAYRETQYF. For the CDR3, the DNA is TGCGCCAGCAGCCGCGGGACTAGCGGGGCCTATCGGGAGACCCAGTACTTC.

CDR3 DNA sequence: TGTGCCAGCTCACCGGACACAACCAACTATGGCTACACCTTC. It yields the protein CASSPDTTNYGYTF. The chain couples TRBV18 to TRBJ1-2; a possible D gene is TRBD1 (5 bases). Per germline, CDR1 KGHSH and CDR2 LQKENI. The CDR3 loop spans 14 amino acids. V was pared by 3 bases and J by 2 bases, with 10 bases between.

V and J are TRBV30 and TRBJ1-1; possible D gene TRBD1, 6 bases. V lost 0 bases to trimming and J lost 1 base, with 9 bases between them. This CDR3 spans 14 amino acids. Germline-derived CDR1 and CDR2 are GTSNPN and SVGIG (reference sequence). This CDR3 reads CAWSVQGGNTEAFF. Written as DNA, the CDR3 is TGTGCCTGGAGTGTACAGGGAGGGAACACTGAAGCTTTCTTT.

CDR3 amino acids: CASSVARQATYEQYF. CDR3 DNA sequence: TGTGCCAGCAGTGTCGCGAGACAGGCAACCTACGAGCAGTACTTC. J is TRBJ2-7 and V is TRBV6-1, with D maybe TRBD1 (6 bases). From germline, CDR1 is MNHNS and CDR2 SASEGT. The ends were cut back, 4 bases at V and 2 bases at J, with 15 bases in the middle. The CDR3 covers 15 residues.

J is TRBJ2-4 and V is TRBV7-2, with 9 bases lining up with TRBD2. Germline values: CDR1 SGHTA, CDR2 FQGNSA. V shed 0 bases, J shed 8 bases, and the junction held 5 bases outside the gene matches. This CDR3 region has 15 residues. The DNA for the CDR3 is TGTGCCAGCAGCTTAGCAGGTAGCGGGGGTTACATTCAGTACTTC. Encoded protein: CASSLAGSGGYIQYF.

The chain employs TRBV7-9 and TRBJ2-2; the D gene is possibly TRBD2 (7 bases). The germline V gene encodes CDR1 SEHNR and CDR2 FQNEAQ (reference sequence). The germline V and J ends were trimmed by 5 bases and 5 bases, with 21 bases remaining between them. This CDR3 has 17 amino acids. CDR3 loop: CASSLRLGAGDTGELFF. The CDR3 coding sequence is TGTGCCAGCAGCCTCCGCCTGGGGGCGGGAGATACCGGGGAGCTGTTTTTT.

The rearrangement uses TRBV6-5 and TRBJ2-3; D not resolved. The CDR3 length is 13 residues. V lost 6 bases, J lost 2 bases, and 9 bases lay in between. Germline V gene sequence: CDR1 MNHEY, CDR2 SVGAGI. As DNA, the CDR3 is TGTGCCAGCAGCAGTCCATACACAGATACGCAGTATTTT. It codes for CASSSPYTDTQYF.

V is TRBV6-5 and J is TRBJ1-2, with a possible D match to TRBD1 (6 bases). The CDR3 has 14 amino acids. V lost 6 bases to trimming and J lost 4 bases, with 15 bases between them. CDR1 and CDR2 (germline): MNHEY, SVGAGI. CDR3 sequence reads: CASSPARTVYGYTF. The DNA of the CDR3 is TGTGCCAGCAGCCCAGCCCGGACAGTCTATGGCTACACCTTC.

This sequence joins TRBV13 and TRBJ2-7; 8 nucleotides align to TRBD2. Looked up from germline, CDR1 is PRHDT and CDR2 is FYEKMQ (reference sequence). With V trimmed by 5 bases and J by 3 bases, 18 bases remained unmatched. There are 18 residues in the CDR3. CDR3 nucleotide sequence: TGTGCCAGCAGCCGGACTTTTTACCTAGCGGGCAGAGTCTACGAGCAGTACTTC. As protein: CASSRTFYLAGRVYEQYF.

The rearrangement links TRBV20-1 to TRBJ2-5, with D hard to call. The CDR3 runs to 9 residues. Looked up from germline, CDR1 is DFQATT and CDR2 is SNEGSKA (reference sequence). V was cut by 0 bases and J by 7 bases, with 0 bases left in between. In DNA, the CDR3 is TGCAGTGCTAGAGAGACCCAGTACTTC. It translates to CSARETQYF.

This CDR3 reads CASSPGTAGNTIYF. CDR3 sequence (DNA): TGTGCCAGCAGCCCGGGGACAGCCGGAAACACCATATATTTT. The J gene is TRBJ1-3, the V gene TRBV9; 7 bases map to TRBD1. The CDR3 contains 14 residues. Germline values: CDR1 SGDLS, CDR2 YYNGEE. The V gene end was trimmed by 4 bases and the J gene end by 4 bases; junction bases not matched to a gene: 5.

This clone is a singleton in its sample. The chain is built from TRBV12-5 and TRBJ2-2, with D perhaps TRBD2 (5 bases). This CDR3 is 13 amino acids long. V was trimmed by 6 bases and J by 4 bases, leaving 9 bases between them. Germline CDR1 LGHNT, CDR2 FRNRAP. The CDR3 bases are TGTGCTAGTGGGGGGAGTGGCACCGGGGAGCTGTTTTTT. Translating gives CASGGSGTGELFF.